This T cell receptor (beta chain) was captured by sequencing in a study of T cells in Graves' hyperthyroidism and ophthalmopathy. General study findings and limits: Blood samples included most of the expanded thyroid clonotypes exceeding 0.001. A model built on 13 V-J features separated ophthalmopathy from stable hyperthyroidism.

RNA transcripts gave rise to amplified TCR beta CDR3 regions. TCR CDR3 underwent first-round RT-PCR with the HTBI primer set. TCRdb fed the multiplex PCR reads into MiXCR, producing one record per CDR3 protein. The sample contains over 200,000 distinct CDR3 sequences, approximately 17% of which appear only once. This clonotype has at least ten counts. Its antigen is not known. The CDR3 length is 11 residues. V was pared by 8 bases and J by 6 bases, with 2 bases of the junction left unmatched. CDR1 MDHEN and CDR2 SYDVKM come from the germline V gene. Sequences were obtained from blood. This clonotype was sampled from a man aged 45-65 years with Graves' hyperthyroidism. V is TRBV28 and J is TRBJ2-7, with 9 positions matching TRBD2. CDR3: CASLAGREQYF. The DNA for the CDR3 is TGTGCCAGCCTAGCGGGACGCGAGCAGTACTTC.